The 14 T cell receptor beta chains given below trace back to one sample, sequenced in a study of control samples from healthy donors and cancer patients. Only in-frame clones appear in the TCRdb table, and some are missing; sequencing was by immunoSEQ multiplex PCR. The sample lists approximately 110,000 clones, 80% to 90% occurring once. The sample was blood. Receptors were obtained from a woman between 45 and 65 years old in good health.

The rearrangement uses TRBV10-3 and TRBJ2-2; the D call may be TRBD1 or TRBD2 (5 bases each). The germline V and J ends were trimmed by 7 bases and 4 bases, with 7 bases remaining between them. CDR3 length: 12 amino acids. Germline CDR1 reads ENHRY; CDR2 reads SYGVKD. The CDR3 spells CAIKRGTGELFF. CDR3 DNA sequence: TGTGCCATCAAGAGGGGCACCGGGGAGCTGTTTTTT.

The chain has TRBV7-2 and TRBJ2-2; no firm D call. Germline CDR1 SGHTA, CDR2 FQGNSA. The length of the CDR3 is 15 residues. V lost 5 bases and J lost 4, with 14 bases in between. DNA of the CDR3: TGTGCCAGCAGCCAAACGCTACTTCTCACCGGGGAGCTGTTTTTT. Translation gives CASSQTLLLTGELFF.

CDR3 sequence reads: CASSLRTGVNQPQHF. In DNA form, the CDR3 reads TGTGCCAGCAGTTTAAGGACAGGGGTCAATCAGCCCCAGCATTTT. The rearrangement joins TRBV28 to TRBJ1-5; 9 positions match TRBD1. Germline V gene sequence: CDR1 MDHEN, CDR2 SYDVKM. Trimming took 2 bases from V and 3 from J; bases not matched to a gene: 2. This CDR3 contains 15 residues.

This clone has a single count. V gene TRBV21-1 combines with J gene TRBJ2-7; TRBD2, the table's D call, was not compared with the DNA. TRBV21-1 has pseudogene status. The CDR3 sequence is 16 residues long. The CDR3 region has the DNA TGTGCCAGCCTAGACCGGGCTAGCGGGAGGATCTACGAGCAGTACTTC. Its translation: CASLDRASGRIYEQYF.

The CDR3: CASTPNPPGNGDEQYF. Written as DNA, the CDR3 is TGTGCCAGCACCCCCAACCCCCCAGGGAACGGCGACGAGCAGTACTTC. The V call is TRBV7-2, the J call TRBJ2-7; TRBD1 might be the D (5 bases). This CDR3 is built from 16 residues. The V and J ends lost 7 bases and 5 bases respectively, with 24 bases between them. Germline-derived CDR1 and CDR2 are SGHTA and FQGNSA.

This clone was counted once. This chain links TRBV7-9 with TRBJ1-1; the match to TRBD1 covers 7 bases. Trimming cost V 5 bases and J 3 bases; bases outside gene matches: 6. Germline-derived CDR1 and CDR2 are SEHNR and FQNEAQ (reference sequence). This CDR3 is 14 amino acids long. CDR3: CASSTGVGDTEAFF. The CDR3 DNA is TGTGCCAGCAGCACAGGGGTAGGGGACACTGAAGCTTTCTTT. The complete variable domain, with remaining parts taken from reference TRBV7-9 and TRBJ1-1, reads DTGVSQNPRHKITKRGQNVTFRCDPISEHNRLYWYRQTLGQGPEFLTYFQNEAQLEKSRLLSDRFSAERPKGSFSTLEIQRTEQGDSAMYLCASSTGVGDTEAFFGQGTRLTVV.

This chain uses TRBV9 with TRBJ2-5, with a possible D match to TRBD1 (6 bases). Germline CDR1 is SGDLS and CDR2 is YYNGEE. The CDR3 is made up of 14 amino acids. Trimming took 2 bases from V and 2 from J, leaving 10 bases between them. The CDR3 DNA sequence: TGTGCCAGCAGCGTTACAGGGCATCAAGAGACCCAGTACTTC. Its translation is CASSVTGHQETQYF.

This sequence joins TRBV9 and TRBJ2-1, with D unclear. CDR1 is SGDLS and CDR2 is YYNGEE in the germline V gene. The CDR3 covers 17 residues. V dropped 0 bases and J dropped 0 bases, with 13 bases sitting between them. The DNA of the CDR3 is TGTGCCAGCAGCGTAGGGAGTAGTCAGACCTCCTACAATGAGCAGTTCTTC. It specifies CASSVGSSQTSYNEQFF.

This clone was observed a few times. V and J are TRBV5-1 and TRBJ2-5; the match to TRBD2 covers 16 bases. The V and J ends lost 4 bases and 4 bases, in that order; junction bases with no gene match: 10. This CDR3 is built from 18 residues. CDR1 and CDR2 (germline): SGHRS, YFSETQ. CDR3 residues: CASSLTGTSGRARETQYF. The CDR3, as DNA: TGCGCCAGCAGCCTTACCGGGACTAGCGGGAGGGCCCGAGAGACCCAGTACTTC. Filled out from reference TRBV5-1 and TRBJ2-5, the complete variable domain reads KAGVTQTPRYLIKTRGQQVTLSCSPISGHRSVSWYQQTPGQGLQFLFEYFSETQRNKGNFPGRFSGRQFSNSRSEMNVSTLELGDSALYLCASSLTGTSGRARETQYFGPGTRLLVL.

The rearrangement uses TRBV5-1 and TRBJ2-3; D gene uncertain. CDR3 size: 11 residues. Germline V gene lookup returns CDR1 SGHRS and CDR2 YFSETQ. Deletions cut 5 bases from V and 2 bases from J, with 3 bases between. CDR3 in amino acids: CASSNTDTQYF. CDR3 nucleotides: TGCGCCAGCAGTAACACAGATACGCAGTATTTT. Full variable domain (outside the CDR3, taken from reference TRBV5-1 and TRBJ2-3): KAGVTQTPRYLIKTRGQQVTLSCSPISGHRSVSWYQQTPGQGLQFLFEYFSETQRNKGNFPGRFSGRQFSNSRSEMNVSTLELGDSALYLCASSNTDTQYFGPGTRLTVL.

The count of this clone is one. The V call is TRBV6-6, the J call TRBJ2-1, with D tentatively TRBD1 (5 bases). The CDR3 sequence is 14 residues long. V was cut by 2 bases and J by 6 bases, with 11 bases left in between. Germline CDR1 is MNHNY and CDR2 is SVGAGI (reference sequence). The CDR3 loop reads CASSYARVPNEQFF. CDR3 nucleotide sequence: TGTGCCAGCAGTTACGCCAGGGTTCCCAATGAGCAGTTCTTC.

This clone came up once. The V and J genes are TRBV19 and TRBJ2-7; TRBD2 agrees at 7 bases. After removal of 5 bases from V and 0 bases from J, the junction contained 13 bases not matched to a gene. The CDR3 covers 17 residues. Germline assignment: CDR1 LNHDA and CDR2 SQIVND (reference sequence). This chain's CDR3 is CASSAQTGTTLSYEQYF. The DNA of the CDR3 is TGTGCCAGTAGTGCCCAAACCGGGACTACCCTCTCCTACGAGCAGTACTTC. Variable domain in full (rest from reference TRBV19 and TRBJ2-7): DGGITQSPKYLFRKEGQNVTLSCEQNLNHDAMYWYRQDPGQGLRLIYYSQIVNDFQKGDIAEGYSVSREKKESFPLTVTSAQKNPTAFYLCASSAQTGTTLSYEQYFGPGTRLTVT.

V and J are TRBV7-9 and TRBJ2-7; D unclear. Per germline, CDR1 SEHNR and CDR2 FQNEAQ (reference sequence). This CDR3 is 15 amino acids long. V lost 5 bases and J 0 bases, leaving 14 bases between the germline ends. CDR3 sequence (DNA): TGTGCCAGCAGCCCAGACCAGGCCTACTCCTACGAGCAGTACTTC. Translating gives CASSPDQAYSYEQYF.

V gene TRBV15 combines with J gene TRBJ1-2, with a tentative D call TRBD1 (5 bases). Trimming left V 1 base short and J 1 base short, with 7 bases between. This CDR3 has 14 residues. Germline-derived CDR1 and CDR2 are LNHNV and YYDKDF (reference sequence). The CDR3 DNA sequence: TGTGCCACCAGCAGAGCACAGGTTAACTATGGCTACACCTTC. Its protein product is CATSRAQVNYGYTF.